Sequencing of this T cell receptor (beta chain) was carried out in a study of early T cells in non-severe SARS-CoV-2 infection. Turning to the study itself: The input, bulk RNA from unsorted whole blood, was sequenced, and chains were unpaired.

Findings of the study overall: In VDJdb matching, anti-spike CD8 responses were favored while private and CD4 specificities went missing.

As to this clonotype: The antigen remains unidentified.

Looked up from germline, CDR1 is SGHDN and CDR2 is FVKESK. Trimming took 3 bases from V and 5 from J, leaving 19 bases between them. The CDR3 sequence is 16 residues long. Unique molecular identifiers were attached to individual cDNA molecules. From the 5' RACE reads, TCRdb called clonotypes with MiXCR, one entry per CDR3 protein. Here the sample spans 59,000 or so distinct CDR3 sequences, over 10% being singletons. The chain has TRBV14 and TRBJ1-1; D gene unclear. The clonotype was recovered from an adult who was a healthcare worker with PCR-confirmed SARS-CoV-2 infection or an uninfected control (not recorded which). The sample was whole blood, taken at baseline. CDR3 sequence reads: CASSHLPPTESTEAFF. The CDR3 region has the DNA TGTGCCAGCAGCCATTTACCCCCCACGGAAAGTACTGAAGCTTTCTTT.